The clone carrying this T cell receptor (beta chain) appeared a single time. Its target is unknown. The CDR3 consists of 17 residues. Germline-derived CDR1 and CDR2 are KGHSH and LQKENI. Trimming removed 6 bases at V and 8 bases at J, with 26 bases between. TCRdb's copy holds only in-frame clones and misses some; the assay was immunoSEQ multiplex PCR. The table includes tens of thousands of clones, about 74% detected once. The entry originates in a study of T cell responses to AZD1222 COVID-19 vaccine. Study observations and caveats: Possibly, clonal diversity was underestimated; donors were largely white British and included more females. Repertoire samples came only from after the peak T cell response.

The TCR was taken from an adult who received the MenACWY meningococcal vaccine as a control. Sample: peripheral blood, taken 28 days after the second dose of the MenACWY control vaccine. The rearrangement links TRBV18 to TRBJ2-1; possible D gene TRBD1, 6 bases. The CDR3 coding sequence is TGTGCCAGCTCCCATGAGAATACAGGGTTAGTGTATGATGAGCAGTTCTTC. Translated, it gives CASSHENTGLVYDEQFF.